The T cell receptor beta chain under discussion was sequenced for a study of CD8 T cells in Susac syndrome. Concerning this clonotype: Its antigen is undetermined.

V lost 0 bases and J 5 bases, leaving 15 bases between the germline ends. The CDR3 has 16 amino acids. Germline CDR1 reads SNHLY; CDR2 reads FYNNEI. Reverse transcription of about 0.45 to 1 ug RNA was carried out with random hexamers. From the immunoSEQ multiplex PCR reads, TCRdb called clonotypes with MiXCR, one entry per CDR3 protein. The sample carries about 210,000 distinct CDR3 sequences, around 96% recorded once. The study, taken as a whole, reports: Only a relatively small number of individuals were included in the TCR sequencing and HLA analysis.

Sequencing of TCR beta drew on CD8+ and CD4+ T cells from blood. The multiple sclerosis controls were treatment-naive patients with relapsing-remitting disease that was stable or active. The sample was CD4+ T cells from PBMCs. This clonotype was sampled from a human donor with multiple sclerosis. The chain couples TRBV2 to TRBJ2-3; a possible D gene is TRBD2 (6 bases). CDR3 in amino acids: CASSEALGRGGDTQYF. In nucleotides, the CDR3 is TGTGCCAGCAGTGAAGCGCTTGGGCGGGGAGGAGATACGCAGTATTTT. Filled out from reference TRBV2 and TRBJ2-3, the complete variable domain reads EPEVTQTPSHQVTQMGQEVILRCVPISNHLYFYWYRQILGQKVEFLVSFYNNEISEKSEIFDDQFSVERPDGSNFTLKIRSTKLEDSAMYFCASSEALGRGGDTQYFGPGTRLTVL.